The clone carrying this T cell receptor beta chain has a handful of counts. Its matching antigen is unknown. These data are taken from a study of response to subunit inactivated influenza vaccine. The CDR3 has 14 amino acids. Trimming removed 6 bases from V and 6 bases from J; junction bases left unmatched: 8. TCRdb ran MiXCR on the RT-PCR reads and lists one entry per CDR3 protein. The data contain about 520,000 distinct CDR3 sequences, 6.5% to 8% of them singletons. Study results and limitations: Every seasonal influenza vaccination brings in few new T cells, the authors suggested.

The chain joins TRBV12-3 or TRBV12-4 to TRBJ1-1; 9 nucleotides align to TRBD1. The TCR originated in a man between 50 and 75 years old who received an inactivated influenza vaccine. This material consisted of PBMCs from blood, taken roughly 24 months after vaccination. The CDR3 is CASRETGGSSEAFF. The DNA for the CDR3 is TGTGCCAGCAGGGAGACAGGGGGGTCTTCTGAAGCTTTCTTT.